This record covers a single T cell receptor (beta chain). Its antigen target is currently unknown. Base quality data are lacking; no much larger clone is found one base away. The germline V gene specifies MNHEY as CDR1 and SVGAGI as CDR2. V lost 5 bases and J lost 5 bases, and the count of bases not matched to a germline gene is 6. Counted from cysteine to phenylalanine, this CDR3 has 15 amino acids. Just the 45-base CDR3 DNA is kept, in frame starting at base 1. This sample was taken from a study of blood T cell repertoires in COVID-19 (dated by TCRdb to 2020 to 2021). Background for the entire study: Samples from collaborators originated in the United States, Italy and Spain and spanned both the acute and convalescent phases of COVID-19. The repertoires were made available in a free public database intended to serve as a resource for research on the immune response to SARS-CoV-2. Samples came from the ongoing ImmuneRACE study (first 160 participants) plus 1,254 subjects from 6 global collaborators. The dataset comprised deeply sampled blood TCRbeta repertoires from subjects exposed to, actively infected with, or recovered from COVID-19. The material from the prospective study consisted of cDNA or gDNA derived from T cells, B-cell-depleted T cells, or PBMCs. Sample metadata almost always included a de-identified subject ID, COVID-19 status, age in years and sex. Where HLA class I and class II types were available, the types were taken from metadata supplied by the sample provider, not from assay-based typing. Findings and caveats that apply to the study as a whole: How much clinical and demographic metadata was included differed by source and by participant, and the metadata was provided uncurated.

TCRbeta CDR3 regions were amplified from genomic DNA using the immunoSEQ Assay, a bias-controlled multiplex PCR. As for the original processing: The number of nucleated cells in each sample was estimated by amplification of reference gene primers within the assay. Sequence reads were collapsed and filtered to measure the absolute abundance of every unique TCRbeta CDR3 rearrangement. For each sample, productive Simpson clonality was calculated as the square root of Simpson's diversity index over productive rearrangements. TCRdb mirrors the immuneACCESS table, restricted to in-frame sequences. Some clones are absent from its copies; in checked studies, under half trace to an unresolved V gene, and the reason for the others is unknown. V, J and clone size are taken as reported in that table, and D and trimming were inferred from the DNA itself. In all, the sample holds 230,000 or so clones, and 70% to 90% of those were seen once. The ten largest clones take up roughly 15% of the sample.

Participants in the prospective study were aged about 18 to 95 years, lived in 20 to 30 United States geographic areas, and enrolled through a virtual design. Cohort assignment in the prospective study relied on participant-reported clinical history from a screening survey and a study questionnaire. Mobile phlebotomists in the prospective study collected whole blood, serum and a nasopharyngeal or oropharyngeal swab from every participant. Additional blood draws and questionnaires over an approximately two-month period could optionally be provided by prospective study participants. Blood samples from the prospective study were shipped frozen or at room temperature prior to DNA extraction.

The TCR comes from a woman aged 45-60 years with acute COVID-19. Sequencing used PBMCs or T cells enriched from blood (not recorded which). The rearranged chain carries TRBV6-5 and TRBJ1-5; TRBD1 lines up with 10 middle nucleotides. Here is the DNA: TGTGCCAGCAGTCCCAGACAGGGGGCCCATCAGCCCCAGCATTTT. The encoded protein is CASSPRQGAHQPQHF.